Listed here are 10 T cell receptor beta chains from one sample, sequenced in a study of PD-L1 blockade in urothelial cancer (dated by TCRdb to 2015 to 2018). The method behind the library was the immunoSEQ multiplex PCR assay. TCRdb obtained this table from immuneACCESS and retained in-frame rearrangements with V and J assigned. These tables miss some clones; where compared with another copy, unresolved V genes account for less than half of the shortfall, and the remainder is unexplained. This sample has roughly 50,000 clones in its table, and about 90% of those were observed once. The ten largest clones take up 6.5% to 8% of the sample. The specimen was PBMCs, collected around atezolizumab (anti-PD-L1) treatment. The receptors were gathered from a man in his 60s with urothelial cancer.

The CDR3 spells CASSVGTAGQPQHF. CDR3 sequence (DNA): TGTGCCAGCAGTGTGGGTACAGCCGGCCAGCCCCAGCATTTT. The gene calls are TRBV2 and TRBJ1-5, with D hard to call. Trimming took off 4 bases at V and 7 bases at J, with 14 bases between the two ends. Germline lookup yields CDR1 SNHLY and CDR2 FYNNEI. The CDR3 has 14 residues.

The gene calls are TRBV19 and TRBJ2-1; 8 bases line up with TRBD2. The junction had 8 bases not matched to a gene; V was cut back by 4 bases and J by 6 bases. The CDR3 consists of 15 residues. Germline V gene sequence: CDR1 LNHDA, CDR2 SQIVND (reference sequence). This CDR3 reads CASSTPRGGFNEQFF. The CDR3 nucleotides are TGTGCCAGTAGTACACCACGGGGGGGGTTCAATGAGCAGTTCTTC.

The gene calls are TRBV7-9 and TRBJ2-2, with a tentative D call TRBD2 (6 bases). CDR3 length equals 17 residues. CDR1 is SEHNR, CDR2 FQNEAQ, per germline (reference sequence). V gave up 5 bases and J gave up 6 bases, with 22 bases separating them. The CDR3 region is CASSLTRDSTLPGELFF. CDR3 DNA: TGTGCCAGCAGCCTAACCCGGGACTCGACGTTACCCGGGGAGCTGTTTTTT.

J is TRBJ2-1 and V is TRBV7-9; 7 positions agree with TRBD2. There are 15 residues in the CDR3. The V gene end was trimmed by 3 bases and the J gene end by 3 bases; junction bases not matched to a gene: 5. Germline CDR1 and CDR2: SEHNR and FQNEAQ (reference sequence). CDR3 residues: CASSLGGGNYNEQFF. The CDR3 nucleotides are TGTGCCAGCAGCTTGGGCGGGGGAAACTACAATGAGCAGTTCTTC. Full variable domain (missing parts from reference TRBV7-9 and TRBJ2-1): DTGVSQNPRHKITKRGQNVTFRCDPISEHNRLYWYRQTLGQGPEFLTYFQNEAQLEKSRLLSDRFSAERPKGSFSTLEIQRTEQGDSAMYLCASSLGGGNYNEQFFGPGTRLTVL.

The gene calls are TRBV19 and TRBJ2-5; 12 positions agree with TRBD2. V was pared by 7 bases and J by 2 bases, with 5 bases of the junction left unmatched. The length of the CDR3 is 15 residues. Germline V gene data show CDR1 as LNHDA and CDR2 as SQIVND (reference sequence). The CDR3 spells CASKLAGGPQETQYF. The CDR3 nucleotides read TGTGCCAGTAAACTAGCGGGGGGTCCTCAAGAGACCCAGTACTTC. The whole variable domain, filled in from reference TRBV19 and TRBJ2-5, reads DGGITQSPKYLFRKEGQNVTLSCEQNLNHDAMYWYRQDPGQGLRLIYYSQIVNDFQKGDIAEGYSVSREKKESFPLTVTSAQKNPTAFYLCASKLAGGPQETQYFGPGTRLLVL.

The chain combines TRBV7-9 with TRBJ2-7; D is ambiguous. The CDR3 totals 12 residues. CDR1 and CDR2 from the germline V gene are SEHNR and FQNEAQ (reference sequence). V dropped 4 bases and J dropped 3 bases, with 7 bases sitting between them. The CDR3: CASSSSGYEQYF. DNA for the CDR3: TGTGCCAGCAGCTCCTCAGGCTACGAGCAGTACTTC.

The chain has TRBV6-6 and TRBJ2-6; a possible D gene is TRBD2 (5 bases). The germline V gene has CDR1 MNHNY and CDR2 SVGAGI (reference sequence). The CDR3 covers 16 residues. Trimming left V 8 bases short and J 5 bases short, with 19 bases between. CDR3 region: CASVYERVHWANVLTF. The CDR3 DNA sequence: TGTGCCAGCGTCTACGAGAGGGTTCACTGGGCCAACGTCCTGACTTTC.

This chain links TRBV7-9 with TRBJ1-4, with 7 bases aligning to TRBD1. This CDR3 has 15 residues. Trimming removed 0 bases from V and 8 bases from J; junction bases left unmatched: 6. Germline values: CDR1 SEHNR, CDR2 FQNEAQ (reference sequence). The CDR3 DNA follows: TGTGCCAGCAGCTTAGCGGCAGGGGGTGGGGAAAAACTGTTTTTT. Translated: CASSLAAGGGEKLFF.

The chain links TRBV5-4 to TRBJ2-5, with D unresolved. V lost 0 bases, J lost 7 bases, and 4 bases lay in between. This CDR3 region has 11 residues. Germline V gives CDR1 SGHNT, CDR2 YYREEE (reference sequence). The CDR3 sequence: CASSLGGTQYF. Here the CDR3 DNA reads TGTGCCAGCAGCTTGGGAGGGACCCAGTACTTC.

This sequence joins TRBV11-3 and TRBJ2-7; TRBD1 is a possible D gene (5 bases). Trimming removed 5 bases at V and 0 bases at J, with 11 bases between. The germline CDR1 and CDR2 sequences are SGHNT and YENEEA. The CDR3 is made up of 14 amino acids. The CDR3 spells CASSPSDNSYEQYF. In nucleotides, the CDR3 is TGTGCCAGCAGCCCATCGGACAACTCCTACGAGCAGTACTTC.